A selection of T cell receptor beta chains follows, all from one sample in a study of regulatory T cells in long-lasting Graves disease. TCRdb fed the multiplex PCR reads into MiXCR, producing one record per CDR3 protein. The data show hundreds of thousands of distinct CDR3 sequences, roughly 21% seen once. The sample was peripheral blood mononuclear cells (PBMCs), taken when the disease was refractory, from a patient treated with antithyroid drugs. The receptors were gathered from a female donor with Graves disease. The CDR3 runs from the conserved cysteine through the conserved F or W. Fields, in order: clone size, D gene, J gene, V gene, CDR3 protein, CDR3 DNA. A D gene is named only where the DNA matches it firmly. Not every row has a clone size; where given, it reads once, few, many or a size class.

>-|TRBD1|TRBJ1-6|TRBV10-3
CASGQGTPLHF
TGTGCCAGCGGACAGGGGACCCCCCTCCACTTT
>few|-|TRBJ2-3|TRBV12-3/TRBV12-4
CASSLLSEGTQYF
TGTGCCAGCAGTTTACTCAGCGAGGGTACGCAGTATTTT
>many|-|TRBJ2-7|TRBV5-1
CASNDGYEQYF
TGCGCCAGCAACGACGGGTACGAGCAGTACTTC
>few|TRBD2|TRBJ2-2|TRBV30
CAWNRAGNTGELFF
TGTGCCTGGAATAGAGCGGGAAACACCGGGGAGCTGTTTTTT
>-|-|TRBJ1-5|TRBV20-1
CSALRGSSNQPQHF
TGCAGTGCGCTGAGGGGGTCTAGCAATCAGCCCCAGCATTTT
>few|-|TRBJ1-4|TRBV20-1
CSASPAATNEKLFF
TGCAGTGCTAGCCCCGCAGCAACTAATGAAAAACTGTTTTTT
>few|-|TRBJ2-5|TRBV7-9
CASSLDPGLDQETQYF
TGTGCCAGCAGCTTAGACCCTGGACTGGATCAAGAGACCCAGTACTTC
>-|-|TRBJ2-3|TRBV7-8
CASSSRSGLSTDTQYF
TGTGCCAGCAGCTCCCGGTCCGGGTTGAGCACAGATACGCAGTATTTT
>many|-|TRBJ2-7|TRBV3-1
CASSQEPGRREQYF
TGTGCCAGCAGCCAAGAACCGGGACGAAGGGAGCAGTACTTC
>few|-|TRBJ2-5|TRBV5-6
CASSLETGLETQYF
TGTGCCAGCAGCTTGGAAACAGGGTTAGAGACCCAGTACTTC
>many|-|TRBJ2-5|TRBV7-8
CASLFGGRETQYF
TGTGCCAGCTTATTTGGGGGACGAGAGACCCAGTACTTC
>few|-|TRBJ1-5|TRBV18
CASLPDSSNQPQHF
TGTGCCAGCTTACCGGACTCTAGCAATCAGCCCCAGCATTTT
>-|-|TRBJ1-1|TRBV11-1
CASSLRALYTEAFF
TGTGCCAGCAGTCTTAGGGCACTGTACACTGAAGCTTTCTTT
>-|-|TRBJ2-2|TRBV14
CASSPLTTTGELFF
TGTGCCAGCAGCCCACTTACGACTACCGGGGAGCTGTTTTTT
>many|-|TRBJ2-5|TRBV6-5
CASSYNVEETQYF
TGTGCCAGCAGTTATAACGTAGAAGAGACCCAGTACTTC
>many|-|TRBJ2-2|TRBV5-1
CASSLTSGELFF
TGTGCCAGCAGCCTTACTAGCGGGGAGCTGTTTTTT
>many|-|TRBJ2-7|TRBV28
CASSWRVVGEQYF
TGTGCCAGCAGTTGGAGGGTCGTGGGGGAGCAGTACTTC
>few|TRBD2|TRBJ2-1|TRBV6-1
CASSPATSGSYEQFF
TGTGCCAGCAGCCCGGCGACTAGCGGGAGTTATGAGCAGTTCTTC
>many|TRBD1|TRBJ2-7|TRBV11-2
CASSPRQGGHEQYF
TGTGCCAGCAGCCCCCGACAGGGGGGTCACGAGCAGTACTTC
>few|-|TRBJ2-4|TRBV19
CASRSWESGKNIQYF
TGTGCCAGTAGGTCTTGGGAGAGTGGCAAAAACATTCAGTACTTC
>-|-|TRBJ2-7|TRBV5-4
CASSLGFKGTYEQYF
TGTGCCAGCAGCTTGGGATTCAAGGGGACCTACGAGCAGTACTTC
>-|-|TRBJ2-2|TRBV7-3
CASSFIPSSVTTGELFF
TGTGCCAGCAGCTTCATCCCCTCTAGCGTAACAACCGGGGAGCTGTTTTTT
>few|TRBD1|TRBJ2-1|TRBV20-1
CSAIRANRGDYSEQFF
TGCAGTGCTATACGTGCGAACAGGGGAGACTACAGTGAGCAGTTCTTC
>-|-|TRBJ2-5|TRBV20-1
CSARPRGTETQYF
TGCAGTGCTAGACCGCGGGGTACCGAGACCCAGTACTTC
>many|-|TRBJ1-1|TRBV12-5
CASGPPSGKAFF
TGTGCTAGTGGTCCCCCATCAGGCAAGGCTTTCTTT
>few|-|TRBJ1-6|TRBV6-5
CASSFTGTDSPLHF
TGTGCCAGCAGTTTCACAGGGACTGATTCACCCCTCCACTTT
>many|-|TRBJ2-5|TRBV3-1
CASSQDRGQETQYF
TGTGCCAGCAGCCAAGACAGGGGCCAAGAGACCCAGTACTTC
>many|-|TRBJ1-3|TRBV27
CASSRKPGRTSGNTIYF
TGTGCCAGCAGTCGGAAGCCGGGACGCACCTCTGGAAACACCATATATTTT
>-|-|TRBJ2-5|TRBV20-1
CSATTSNQETQYF
TGCAGTGCGACCACTAGCAACCAAGAGACCCAGTACTTC
>many|-|TRBJ2-7|TRBV27
CASSGDLPPYEQYF
TGTGCCAGTTCTGGGGACCTACCTCCCTACGAGCAGTACTTC
>many|-|TRBJ2-4|TRBV7-2
CASSLVEGPDIQYF
TGTGCCAGCAGCTTAGTTGAGGGGCCAGACATTCAGTACTTC
>-|-|TRBJ1-3|TRBV28
CATSPGPNSGNTIYF
TGTGCCACCAGCCCGGGTCCTAACTCTGGAAACACCATATATTTT
>-|-|TRBJ1-6|TRBV20-1
CSLNREVGSYNSPLHF
TGCAGCCTTAACAGGGAGGTCGGCTCCTATAATTCACCCCTCCATTTT
>-|-|TRBJ2-3|TRBV15
CATSRGGQGGTDTQYF
TGTGCCACCAGCAGAGGCGGTCAGGGTGGTACAGATACGCAGTATTTT
>few|TRBD1|TRBJ1-4|TRBV18
CASSPPSQGGEKLFF
TGTGCCAGCTCACCACCGTCGCAGGGGGGAGAAAAACTGTTTTTT
>many|TRBD2|TRBJ2-7|TRBV3-1
CASSQGGGSPYEQYF
TGTGCCAGCAGCCAGGGTGGCGGGAGCCCCTACGAGCAGTACTTC
>many|-|TRBJ1-2|TRBV28
CASSFLEEGYTF
TGTGCCAGCAGTTTCCTTGAGGAGGGCTACACCTTC
>many|-|TRBJ2-7|TRBV7-9
CASSLAGLSSYEQYF
TGTGCCAGCAGCTTAGCAGGCCTATCCTCCTACGAGCAGTACTTC
>-|-|TRBJ1-6|TRBV4-2
CASSQDFGSQGSPLHF
TGTGCCAGCAGCCAAGACTTCGGTAGCCAAGGATCACCCCTCCACTTT
>few|TRBD1|TRBJ2-7|TRBV30
CAWSYPTGAPLEQYF
TGTGCCTGGAGTTACCCGACAGGGGCCCCTCTCGAGCAGTACTTC
>many|-|TRBJ2-5|TRBV27
CASSPISSRETQYF
TGTGCCAGCAGTCCGATCTCAAGTAGGGAGACCCAGTACTTC
>-|-|TRBJ2-1|TRBV27
CASSYGQEYNEQFF
TGTGCCAGCAGTTACGGACAAGAATACAATGAGCAGTTCTTC
>-|-|TRBJ2-2|TRBV11-3
CASTPGRSNTGELFF
TGTGCCAGCACCCCCGGGCGCTCGAACACCGGGGAGCTGTTTTTT
>-|-|TRBJ2-7|TRBV6-2/TRBV6-3
CASGSLSYEQYF
TGTGCCAGCGGGTCCTTGTCCTACGAGCAGTACTTC
>-|-|TRBJ2-7|TRBV9
CASSPLGGIYEQYF
TGTGCCAGCAGCCCCCTTGGAGGGATCTACGAGCAGTACTTC
>-|TRBD1|TRBJ2-7|TRBV5-1
CASSPTSGGEYEQYF
TGCGCCAGCAGCCCTACGTCAGGGGGAGAATACGAGCAGTACTTC
>many|-|TRBJ2-7|TRBV29-1
CSVAVREPYEQYF
TGCAGCGTTGCAGTCAGGGAACCCTACGAGCAGTACTTC
>-|-|TRBJ1-1|TRBV7-9
CASSAGHQNTEAFF
TGTGCCAGCAGCGCCGGACACCAGAACACTGAAGCTTTCTTT
>-|TRBD2|TRBJ2-4|TRBV24-1
CATSDLVLTSGSPSAKNIQYF
TGTGCCACCAGTGATTTAGTTTTGACTAGCGGGAGTCCTTCAGCCAAAAACATTCAGTACTTC
>few|TRBD2|TRBJ2-7|TRBV6-5
CASSYSSILAGDYEQYF
TGTGCCAGCAGTTACTCGAGTATACTAGCGGGAGACTACGAGCAGTACTTC
>many|TRBD1|TRBJ1-1|TRBV20-1
CSASTGGTEAFF
TGCAGTGCATCTACAGGGGGCACTGAAGCTTTCTTT
>many|TRBD1|TRBJ2-2|TRBV28
CASRMGDRDTGELFF
TGTGCCAGCAGAATGGGGGACAGGGACACCGGGGAGCTGTTTTTT
>few|-|TRBJ1-1|TRBV20-1
CSAYLTGPDAEAFF
TGCAGTGCTTACCTCACAGGGCCGGACGCTGAAGCTTTCTTT
>-|-|TRBJ1-5|TRBV5-5
CASSGASNQPQHF
TGTGCCAGCAGCGGGGCTAGCAATCAGCCCCAGCATTTT